These 20 T cell receptor beta chains were all obtained from the same sample, sequenced in a study of CD8+ T cells in alopecia areata listed by TCRdb under 2018. The time point label, as the study defines it: around 28 days on oral tofacitinib. Explained via the paper, the treatment or condition label denotes: oral pan-JAK inhibitor, 5-10 mg twice daily. Library preparation employed the immunoSEQ multiplex PCR assay. To provide template for TCR sequencing, every sample had RNA extracted and reverse transcribed into cDNA. This is the immuneACCESS table as TCRdb keeps it, with only in-frame sequences that have V and J called. A part of the clones is gone; compared with another copy, unresolved V genes explain less than half, and the rest is unexplained. The sample table contains 70,000 or so clones; only one count was recorded for about 30% of them. The top ten clones comprise 14% to 15% of the sample.

The sample here was CD8+ T cells sorted from blood, taken at week 4, from a patient treated with tofacitinib. The receptors come from a human donor with alopecia areata.

V is TRBV27 and J is TRBJ1-5; D not certain. The CDR3 loop spans 13 amino acids. V gave up 6 bases and J gave up 3 bases, with 9 bases separating them. Germline loops: CDR1 MNHEY, CDR2 SMNVEV (reference sequence). As DNA, the CDR3 is TGTGCCAGCAGAGTAGGGTACAATCAGCCCCAGCATTTT. It specifies CASRVGYNQPQHF.

This clone showed up many times. V gene TRBV9 combines with J gene TRBJ1-1; D unclear. The CDR3 totals 14 residues. Germline CDR1 SGDLS, CDR2 YYNGEE. Trimming took off 0 bases at V and 3 bases at J, with 9 bases between the two ends. The CDR3 here is CASSVGYGDTEAFF. The CDR3 DNA follows: TGTGCCAGCAGCGTAGGGTACGGGGACACTGAAGCTTTCTTT.

In DNA, the CDR3 is TGCGCCAGCAGCCAAGACGGGTCGGCCCAGCATTTT. Translating gives CASSQDGSAQHF. The rearrangement uses TRBV4-1 and TRBJ1-5, with no clear D. The CDR3 covers 12 residues. Trimming shortened V by 0 bases and J by 11 bases, and 8 bases separated the two germline ends. The germline gives CDR1 MGHRA, CDR2 YSYEKL.

This clone appeared a single time. The rearrangement links TRBV7-2 to TRBJ1-2, with unresolved D. In germline, CDR1 is SGHTA, CDR2 FQGNSA. CDR3 length: 13 residues. V lost 2 bases, J lost 4 bases, and 8 bases lay in between. The CDR3 spells CASSLRNLYGYTF. In DNA, the CDR3 is TGTGCCAGCAGCTTACGAAACCTCTATGGCTACACCTTC.

The chain combines TRBV30 with TRBJ2-2; D remains ambiguous. The CDR3 is made up of 11 amino acids. V dropped 4 bases and J dropped 7 bases, with 7 bases sitting between them. Germline assignment: CDR1 GTSNPN and CDR2 SVGIG (reference sequence). CDR3 sequence: CAWTPSGELFF. The CDR3, as DNA: TGTGCCTGGACCCCTAGCGGGGAGCTGTTTTTT.

This chain connects TRBV29-1 to TRBJ2-2, with no clear D. Germline-derived CDR1 and CDR2 are SQVTM and ANQGSEA. The CDR3 sequence is 12 residues long. CDR3 amino acids: CTPRLGNGELFF. For the CDR3, the DNA is TGCACCCCGAGGCTAGGCAACGGGGAGCTGTTTTTT.

The chain combines TRBV7-2 with TRBJ2-7, with 8 bases aligning to TRBD2. V shed 5 bases and J 4 bases; nucleotides not matched to a gene: 7. Germline values: CDR1 SGHTA, CDR2 FQGNSA. The CDR3 is made up of 14 amino acids. The CDR3 coding sequence is TGTGCCAGCAGCCCCGGACTAGCAGCTTACGAGCAGTACTTC. Amino acids: CASSPGLAAYEQYF.

This chain joins TRBV30 and TRBJ1-1; 9 nucleotides align to TRBD1. The CDR3 is 13 amino acids. V was pared by 5 bases and J by 6 bases, with 7 bases of the junction left unmatched. Germline-derived CDR1 and CDR2 are GTSNPN and SVGIG (reference sequence). CDR3 sequence (DNA): TGTGCCTGGTTAACAGGGGGCGCGTCTGAAGCTTTCTTT. Protein sequence: CAWLTGGASEAFF.

The V and J genes are TRBV29-1 and TRBJ2-1; tentative D call: TRBD2 (5 bases). CDR3 length: 14 amino acids. The V and J ends lost 6 bases and 7 bases respectively, with 19 bases between them. Germline CDR1 is SQVTM and CDR2 is ANQGSEA. The CDR3 spells CSVPLGVALNEQFF. The CDR3 DNA reads TGCAGCGTCCCCCTCGGCGTAGCGCTGAATGAGCAGTTCTTC.

For the CDR3, the DNA is TGTGCCAGCAGCTTAGGGGCGGGGCCCGCAGATACGCAGTATTTT. Encoded protein: CASSLGAGPADTQYF. The chain employs TRBV7-8 and TRBJ2-3; D perhaps matches TRBD2 (6 bases). The CDR3 is made up of 15 amino acids. Trimming left V 1 base short and J 4 bases short, with 12 bases between. Germline CDR1 SGHVS, CDR2 FQNEAQ. Based on the CDR3 plus reference TRBV7-8 and TRBJ2-3, the full variable domain is GAGVSQSPRYKVAKRGQDVALRCDPISGHVSLFWYQQALGQGPEFLTYFQNEAQLDKSGLPSDRFFAERPEGSVSTLKIQRTQQEDSAVYLCASSLGAGPADTQYFGPGTRLTVL.

The chain uses TRBV29-1 and TRBJ2-7; 8 bases fit TRBD1. V was pared by 1 base and J by 5 bases, with 10 bases of the junction left unmatched. Germline V gene data show CDR1 as SQVTM and CDR2 as ANQGSEA. The CDR3 has 15 amino acids. CDR3 in amino acids: CSVEGTQGAHHEQYF. The CDR3 DNA reads as TGCAGCGTTGAAGGTACCCAGGGGGCCCACCACGAGCAGTACTTC.

This clone was detected a few times. The CDR3 here is CSVEAPSVAYNEQFF. In nucleotides, the CDR3 is TGCAGCGTTGAAGCACCTAGCGTAGCCTACAATGAGCAGTTCTTC. The chain has TRBV29-1 and TRBJ2-1; the D gene is possibly TRBD2 (6 bases). Trimming cost V 1 base and J 2 bases, with 12 bases left between them. Germline CDR1 reads SQVTM; CDR2 reads ANQGSEA. The CDR3 has 15 amino acids.

The chain joins TRBV9 to TRBJ1-1; D is ambiguous. V was cut by 4 bases and J by 4 bases, with 11 bases left in between. Germline V gives CDR1 SGDLS, CDR2 YYNGEE. The CDR3 spans 13 residues. CDR3 DNA: TGTGCCAGCAGCCCCAGCGCTAGCACTGAAGCTTTCTTT. Translation: CASSPSASTEAFF.

J is TRBJ2-2 and V is TRBV6-5; 10 nucleotides agree with TRBD2. V lost 4 bases, J lost 4 bases, and 3 bases stayed unmatched. The CDR3 spans 15 residues. The germline gives CDR1 MNHEY, CDR2 SVGAGI. The CDR3: CASSFGTSATGELFF. CDR3 coding DNA: TGTGCCAGCAGTTTTGGGACTAGCGCCACCGGGGAGCTGTTTTTT.

Worth noting for this clone: Within the sample, other DNA sequences also encode this same CDR3. The V gene is TRBV5-1, the J gene TRBJ2-7; D is ambiguous. The germline gives CDR1 SGHRS, CDR2 YFSETQ. The CDR3 runs to 11 residues. V gave up 0 bases and J gave up 5 bases, with 3 bases separating them. This CDR3 reads CASSLGDEQYF. CDR3 DNA: TGCGCCAGCAGCTTGGGGGACGAGCAGTACTTC.

This clone was seen only a few times. Written as DNA, the CDR3 is TGCAGCGTTGGGCCGGAGGAAGCTAACTATGGCTACACCTTC. Its protein product is CSVGPEEANYGYTF. The rearrangement joins TRBV29-1 to TRBJ1-2; D unresolved. V lost 4 bases and J 0 bases, leaving 12 bases between the germline ends. CDR1 is SQVTM and CDR2 is ANQGSEA in the germline V gene. The CDR3 covers 14 residues.

The table lists this clone with a few counts. V and J are TRBV7-2 and TRBJ2-1, with D perhaps assigned TRBD1 or TRBD2 (5 bases each). The ends were cut back, 2 bases at V and 10 bases at J, with 27 bases in the middle. From germline, CDR1 is SGHTA and CDR2 FQGNSA. The CDR3 has 18 amino acids. The CDR3 nucleotides are TGTGCCAGCAGCTTATACGGCCCCCAACGCACTTCGGGGCGCGAGCAGTTCTTC. The encoded protein is CASSLYGPQRTSGREQFF. Drawing the rest from reference TRBV7-2 and TRBJ2-1, the complete variable domain is GAGVSQSPSNKVTEKGKDVELRCDPISGHTALYWYRQSLGQGLEFLIYFQGNSAPDKSGLPSDRFSAERTGGSVSTLTIQRTQQEDSAVYLCASSLYGPQRTSGREQFFGPGTRLTVL.

The table lists this clone with a count of one. V gene TRBV9 combines with J gene TRBJ1-5; D is possibly TRBD1 (5 bases). This CDR3 region has 13 residues. With 0 bases removed from V and 6 bases from J, the gap between germline ends came to 7 bases. Per germline, CDR1 SGDLS and CDR2 YYNGEE. The CDR3 coding sequence is TGTGCCAGCAGCGTAGAGGGGAGTCAGCCCCAGCATTTT. Its protein product is CASSVEGSQPQHF.

There are many counts of this clone. The genes are TRBV30 and TRBJ2-2, with 11 positions matching TRBD1. Germline loops: CDR1 GTSNPN, CDR2 SVGIG (reference sequence). CDR3 length: 15 amino acids. The junction had 10 bases not matched to a gene; V was cut back by 7 bases and J by 6 bases. The CDR3 DNA sequence: TGTGCCTTAAGACCCTGGACAGGGGGCCCCGGGGAGCTGTTTTTT. Translation gives CALRPWTGGPGELFF.

The chain is built from TRBV14 and TRBJ1-1; the D gene is possibly TRBD1 (5 bases). Trimming cost V 3 bases and J 0 bases, with 8 bases left between them. Germline loops: CDR1 SGHDN, CDR2 FVKESK. The CDR3 has 14 amino acids. Written as DNA, the CDR3 is TGTGCCAGCAGCCATGCAGGGCTGAACACTGAAGCTTTCTTT. Translating it yields CASSHAGLNTEAFF.